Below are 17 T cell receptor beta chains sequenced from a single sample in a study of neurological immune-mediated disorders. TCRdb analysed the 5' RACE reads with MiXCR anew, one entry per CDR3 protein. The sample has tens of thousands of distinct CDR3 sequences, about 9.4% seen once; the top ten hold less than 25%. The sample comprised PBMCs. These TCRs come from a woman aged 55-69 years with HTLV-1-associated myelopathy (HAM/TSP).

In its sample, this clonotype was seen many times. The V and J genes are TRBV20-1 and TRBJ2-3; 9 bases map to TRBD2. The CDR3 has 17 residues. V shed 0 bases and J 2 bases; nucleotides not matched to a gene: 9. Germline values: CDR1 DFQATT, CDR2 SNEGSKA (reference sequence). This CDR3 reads CSARDPASGEFTDTQYF. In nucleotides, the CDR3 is TGCAGTGCTAGAGATCCCGCTAGCGGGGAGTTCACAGATACGCAGTATTTT.

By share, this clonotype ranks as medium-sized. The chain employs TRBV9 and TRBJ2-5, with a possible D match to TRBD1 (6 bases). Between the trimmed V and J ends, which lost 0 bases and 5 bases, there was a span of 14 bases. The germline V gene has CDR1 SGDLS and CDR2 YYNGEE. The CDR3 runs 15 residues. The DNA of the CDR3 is TGTGCCAGCAGCGTAGATGGGGTTAGGGGGGAGACCCAGTACTTC. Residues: CASSVDGVRGETQYF.

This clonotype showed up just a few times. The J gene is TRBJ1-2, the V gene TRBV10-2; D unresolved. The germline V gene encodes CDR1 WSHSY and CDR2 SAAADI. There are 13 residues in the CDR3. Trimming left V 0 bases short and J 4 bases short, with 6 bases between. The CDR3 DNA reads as TGCGCCAGCAGTGAGTCGGAGGTCTATGGCTACACCTTC. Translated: CASSESEVYGYTF.

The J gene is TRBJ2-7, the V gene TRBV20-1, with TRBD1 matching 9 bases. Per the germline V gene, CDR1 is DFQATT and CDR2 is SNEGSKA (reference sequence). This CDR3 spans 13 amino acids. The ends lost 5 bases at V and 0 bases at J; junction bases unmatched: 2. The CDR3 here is CSAGQGISYEQYF. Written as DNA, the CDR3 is TGCAGTGCTGGACAGGGGATCTCCTACGAGCAGTACTTC.

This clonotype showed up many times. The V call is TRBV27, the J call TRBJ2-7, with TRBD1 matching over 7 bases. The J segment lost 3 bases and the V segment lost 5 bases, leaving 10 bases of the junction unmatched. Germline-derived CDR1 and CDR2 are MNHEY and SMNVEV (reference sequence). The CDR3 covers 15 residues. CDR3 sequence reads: CASSPIQGVGYEQYF. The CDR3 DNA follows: TGTGCCAGCAGTCCGATCCAGGGGGTTGGCTACGAGCAGTACTTC.

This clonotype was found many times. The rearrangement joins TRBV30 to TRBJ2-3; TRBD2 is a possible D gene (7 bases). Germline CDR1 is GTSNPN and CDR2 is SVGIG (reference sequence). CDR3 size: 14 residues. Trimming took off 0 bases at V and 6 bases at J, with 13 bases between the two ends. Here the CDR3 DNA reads TGTGCCTGGAGTGTGGGGGGGCCAGCGGATACGCAGTATTTT. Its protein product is CAWSVGGPADTQYF.

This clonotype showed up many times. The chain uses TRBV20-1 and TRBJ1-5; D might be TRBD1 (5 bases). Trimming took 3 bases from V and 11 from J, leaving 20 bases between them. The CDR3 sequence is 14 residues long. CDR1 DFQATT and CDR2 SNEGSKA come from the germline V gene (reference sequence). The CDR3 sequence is CSARDDSPREAQHF. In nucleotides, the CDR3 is TGCAGTGCTAGGGATGACAGCCCCAGGGAAGCCCAGCATTTT.

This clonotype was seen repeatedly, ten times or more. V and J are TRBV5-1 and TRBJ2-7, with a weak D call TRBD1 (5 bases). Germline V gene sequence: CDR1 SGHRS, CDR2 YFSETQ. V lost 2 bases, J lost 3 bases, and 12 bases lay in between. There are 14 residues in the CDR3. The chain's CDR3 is CASSLSRVNYEQYF. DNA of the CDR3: TGCGCCAGCAGCTTAAGCAGGGTGAACTACGAGCAGTACTTC.

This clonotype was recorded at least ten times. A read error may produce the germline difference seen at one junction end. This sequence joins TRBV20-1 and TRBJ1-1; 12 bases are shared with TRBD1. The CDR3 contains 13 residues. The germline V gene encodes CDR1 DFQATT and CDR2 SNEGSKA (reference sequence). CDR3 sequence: CSASTGTGGRRGF. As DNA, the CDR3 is TGCAGTGCTTCGACCGGGACAGGGGGCCGGAGGGGTTTT.

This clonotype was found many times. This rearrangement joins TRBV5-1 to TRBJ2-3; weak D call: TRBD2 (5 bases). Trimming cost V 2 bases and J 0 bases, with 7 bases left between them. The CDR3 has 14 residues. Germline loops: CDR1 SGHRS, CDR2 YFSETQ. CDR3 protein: CASSFGSSTDTQYF. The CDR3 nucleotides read TGCGCCAGCAGCTTTGGGAGTAGCACAGATACGCAGTATTTT.

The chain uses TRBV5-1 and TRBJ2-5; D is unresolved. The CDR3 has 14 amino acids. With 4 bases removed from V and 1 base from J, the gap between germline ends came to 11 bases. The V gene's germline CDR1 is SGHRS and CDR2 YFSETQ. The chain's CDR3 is CASSVVQFQETQYF. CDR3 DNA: TGCGCCAGCAGCGTGGTACAGTTCCAAGAGACCCAGTACTTC.

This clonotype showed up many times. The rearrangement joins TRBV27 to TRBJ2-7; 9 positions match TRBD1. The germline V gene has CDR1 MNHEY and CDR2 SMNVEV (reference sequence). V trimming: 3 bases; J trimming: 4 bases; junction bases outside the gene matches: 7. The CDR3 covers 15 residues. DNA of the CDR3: TGTGCCAGCAGTTTCGGGACAGGGTTCGGTTACGAGCAGTACTTC. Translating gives CASSFGTGFGYEQYF.

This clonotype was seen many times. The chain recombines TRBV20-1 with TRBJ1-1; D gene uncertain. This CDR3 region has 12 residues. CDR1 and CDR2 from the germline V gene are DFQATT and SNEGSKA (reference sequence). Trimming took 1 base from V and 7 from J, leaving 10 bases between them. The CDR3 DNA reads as TGCAGTGCTAGAGTTGGGGTTGGTGAAGCTTTCTTT. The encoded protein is CSARVGVGEAFF.

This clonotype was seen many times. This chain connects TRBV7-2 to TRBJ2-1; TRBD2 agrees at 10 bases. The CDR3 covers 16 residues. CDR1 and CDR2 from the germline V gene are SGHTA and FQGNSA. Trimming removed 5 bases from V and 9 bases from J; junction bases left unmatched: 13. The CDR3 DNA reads TGTGCCAGCAGCACCCGGAGCGGGGGGGCCTTTCGTGAGCAGTTCTTC. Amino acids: CASSTRSGGAFREQFF.

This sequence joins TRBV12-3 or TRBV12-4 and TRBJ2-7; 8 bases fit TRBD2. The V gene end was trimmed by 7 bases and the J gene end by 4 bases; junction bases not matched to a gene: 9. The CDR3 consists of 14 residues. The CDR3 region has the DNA TGTGCCAGCAAACCTCCGGGAGGGTCTTACGAGCAGTACTTC. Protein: CASKPPGGSYEQYF.

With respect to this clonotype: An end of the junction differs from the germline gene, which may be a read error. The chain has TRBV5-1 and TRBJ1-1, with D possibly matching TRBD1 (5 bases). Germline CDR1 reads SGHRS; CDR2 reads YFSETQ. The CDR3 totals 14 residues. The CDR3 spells CASSFGGGNTEAFF. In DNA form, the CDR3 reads TGTGCCAGCAGCTTTGGTGGGGGGAACACTGAAGCTTTCTTT.

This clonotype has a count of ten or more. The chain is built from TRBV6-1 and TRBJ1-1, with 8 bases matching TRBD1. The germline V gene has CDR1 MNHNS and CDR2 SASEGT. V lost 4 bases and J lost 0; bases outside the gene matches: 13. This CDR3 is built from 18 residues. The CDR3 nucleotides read TGTGCCAGCAGTGCCCTAGGGACAGGAAATAACCTGAACACTGAAGCTTTCTTT. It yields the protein CASSALGTGNNLNTEAFF.